What follows describes a single TCR beta chain. Use of 60 Vbeta and 13 Jbeta primers characterized the PCR. Clones were sequenced by immunoSEQ multiplex PCR, and TCRdb holds only the in-frame ones, with some missing. The top ten clones hold around 2.8% of a sample with hundreds of thousands of clones, 65% to 85% of them seen once. The J segment lost 2 bases and the V segment lost 0 bases, leaving 3 bases of the junction unmatched. The CDR3 loop spans 16 amino acids. Germline V gene lookup returns CDR1 SGDLS and CDR2 YYNGEE. This sample is drawn from a study of cytomegalovirus exposure and HLA in healthy donors.

The source material was PBMCs. The source is a man aged 25 to 45 in good health and CMV-seronegative. V gene TRBV9 combines with J gene TRBJ2-3; 10 bases line up with TRBD2. CDR3 DNA sequence: TGTGCCAGCAGCGTAGGACTAGCGGGTCTCACAGATACGCAGTATTTT. Translated: CASSVGLAGLTDTQYF.